Below are 20 T cell receptor beta chains sequenced from a single sample in a study of OX40 agonist ivuxolimab in advanced cancers. Data came from immunoSEQ multiplex PCR; TCRdb stores just in-frame clones and leaves some out. Of 70,000 to 95,000 clones listed, around 80% are singletons. The sequencing used CD4+ or CD8+ T cells sorted from blood, collected in a trial of the OX40 agonist ivuxolimab. These receptors originate from an adult with an advanced solid tumor such as melanoma, head and neck, liver or kidney cancer.

The DNA for the CDR3 is TGTGCCAGCAGCACTTGGGCCGATCAGCCCCAGCATTTT. It encodes CASSTWADQPQHF. The rearrangement joins TRBV7-2 to TRBJ1-5; D gene unclear. This CDR3 has 13 residues. The germline CDR1 and CDR2 sequences are SGHTA and FQGNSA. The V end lost 5 bases, the J end lost 5 bases, and 10 bases lay between the germline ends.

This clone has a handful of counts. The chain joins TRBV7-2 to TRBJ2-7; D is ambiguous. The CDR3 totals 13 residues. Trimming took 5 bases from V and 2 from J, leaving 10 bases between them. Germline lookup yields CDR1 SGHTA and CDR2 FQGNSA. CDR3 sequence: CASSPVGTYEQYF. The DNA of the CDR3 is TGTGCCAGCAGCCCTGTGGGGACCTACGAGCAGTACTTC.

The rearrangement links TRBV4-3 to TRBJ1-1; 10 bases match TRBD1. This CDR3 contains 16 residues. J was trimmed by 1 base and V by 4 bases; bases with no gene match: 6. Germline values: CDR1 LGHNA, CDR2 YSLEER. The CDR3 reads CASSLGTGDPNTEAFF. CDR3 DNA sequence: TGCGCCAGCAGCCTCGGGACAGGGGACCCGAACACTGAAGCTTTCTTT.

The chain links TRBV2 to TRBJ1-5, with a possible D match to TRBD1 (6 bases). Germline CDR1 is SNHLY and CDR2 is FYNNEI. Trimming pared 3 bases from V and 0 bases from J, leaving 9 bases between. This CDR3 spans 15 amino acids. The chain's CDR3 is CASSEGAVSNQPQHF. DNA of the CDR3: TGTGCCAGCAGTGAGGGGGCAGTTAGCAATCAGCCCCAGCATTTT.

V usage is TRBV9 and J usage is TRBJ2-2, with TRBD2 identical over 10 bases. Unmatched junction bases numbered 6, after V lost 0 bases and J lost 7 bases. There are 16 residues in the CDR3. CDR1 SGDLS and CDR2 YYNGEE come from the germline V gene. As DNA, the CDR3 is TGTGCCAGCAGCGTAGAAAGCGGGAGGGCCGGCGGGGAGCTGTTTTTT. It encodes CASSVESGRAGGELFF.

The V gene is TRBV19, the J gene TRBJ1-5; D might be TRBD1 (5 bases). The CDR3 extends over 14 amino acids. Trimming took off 3 bases at V and 2 bases at J, with 8 bases between the two ends. The germline CDR1 and CDR2 sequences are LNHDA and SQIVND (reference sequence). CDR3 amino acids: CASSMVGGNQPQHF. In DNA form, the CDR3 reads TGTGCCAGTAGTATGGTAGGGGGCAATCAGCCCCAGCATTTT.

The chain links TRBV28 to TRBJ1-1, with D hard to call. There are 16 residues in the CDR3. CDR1 and CDR2 (germline): MDHEN, SYDVKM. Trimming removed 2 bases at V and 5 bases at J, with 18 bases between. The CDR3, as DNA: TGTGCCAGCAGTTTACCCCAAGACCTGGTTCGAACTGAAGCTTTCTTT. Protein: CASSLPQDLVRTEAFF. The full variable domain, rest sourced from reference TRBV28 and TRBJ1-1, is DVKVTQSSRYLVKRTGEKVFLECVQDMDHENMFWYRQDPGLGLRLIYFSYDVKMKEKGDIPEGYSVSREKKERFSLILESASTNQTSMYLCASSLPQDLVRTEAFFGQGTRLTVV.

The V call is TRBV6-5, the J call TRBJ2-7; D tentatively reads TRBD1 or TRBD2 (5 bases each). Germline V CDR1 and CDR2: MNHEY, SVGAGI. The CDR3 covers 14 residues. The ends were cut back, 2 bases at V and 2 bases at J, with 10 bases in the middle. The CDR3 bases are TGTGCCAGCAGTTACGGAAGGGGAGCCTACGAGCAGTACTTC. Protein product: CASSYGRGAYEQYF.

The rearrangement joins TRBV28 to TRBJ2-7; D is perhaps TRBD1 (5 bases). With 7 bases removed from V and 5 bases from J, the gap between germline ends came to 12 bases. The germline V gene has CDR1 MDHEN and CDR2 SYDVKM. The length of the CDR3 is 12 residues. The CDR3 loop reads CASTDSFHEQYF. The CDR3 nucleotides read TGTGCCAGCACCGACAGCTTCCACGAGCAGTACTTC.

The rearrangement joins TRBV7-9 to TRBJ1-4; possible D gene TRBD1, 5 bases. This CDR3 contains 14 residues. CDR1 is SEHNR, CDR2 FQNEAQ, per germline (reference sequence). Trimming shortened V by 5 bases and J by 10 bases, and 17 bases separated the two germline ends. The chain's CDR3 is CASSNGEGSGKLFF. Here the CDR3 DNA reads TGTGCCAGCAGCAATGGAGAGGGGAGCGGAAAACTGTTTTTT.

The chain uses TRBV14 and TRBJ1-5; D ambiguous. V was trimmed by 3 bases and J by 3 bases, leaving 6 bases between them. Germline V gives CDR1 SGHDN, CDR2 FVKESK. The CDR3 contains 13 residues. In DNA, the CDR3 is TGTGCCAGCAGCCAGGCCTTCAATCAGCCCCAGCATTTT. This encodes CASSQAFNQPQHF.

This sequence joins TRBV19 and TRBJ1-3; possible D gene TRBD1, 5 bases. V lost 0 bases and J 4 bases, leaving 13 bases between the germline ends. This CDR3 contains 16 residues. Germline CDR1 is LNHDA and CDR2 is SQIVND (reference sequence). The CDR3 reads CASSIEDGASGNTIYF. CDR3 coding DNA: TGTGCCAGTAGTATAGAAGATGGGGCATCGGGAAACACCATATATTTT.

V is TRBV4-3 and J is TRBJ2-5; D may correspond to TRBD1 or TRBD2 (5 bases each). The DNA end is a closer match to TRBJ2-7, so the J assignment may be wrong. Germline V gene sequence: CDR1 LGHNA, CDR2 YSLEER. This CDR3 has 14 residues. The CDR3 DNA reads as TGCGCCAGCAGCGCCGGGATAGCAGGGTACGAGCAGTACTTC. Residues: CASSAGIAGYEQYF.

The genes are TRBV12-2 and TRBJ2-7; the tabulated D call, TRBD1, remains unverified against the DNA. TRBV12-2 is designated a pseudogene. There are 16 residues in the CDR3. CDR3 in amino acids: CASRARHRESSYEQYF. In DNA, the CDR3 is TGTGCAAGTCGCGCCCGGCACAGGGAGAGCTCCTACGAGCAGTACTTC.

V gene TRBV10-2 combines with J gene TRBJ1-6; no clear D gene. In germline, CDR1 is WSHSY, CDR2 SAAADI. The CDR3 is 14 amino acids. V lost 3 bases, J lost 5 bases, and 8 bases lay in between. CDR3 DNA sequence: TGCGCCAGCAGTGAAAGTAGGGATAATTCACCCCTCCACTTT. Translating it yields CASSESRDNSPLHF.

The chain has TRBV7-9 and TRBJ1-1, with no clear D. This CDR3 comprises 17 residues. The germline CDR1 and CDR2 sequences are SEHNR and FQNEAQ (reference sequence). V lost 1 base, J lost 2 bases, and 17 bases lay in between. The CDR3 loop reads CASSLGGRVFLNTEAFF. CDR3 DNA sequence: TGTGCCAGCAGCTTAGGCGGGAGAGTTTTTCTTAACACTGAAGCTTTCTTT. The variable domain in full, completed from reference TRBV7-9 and TRBJ1-1, reads DTGVSQNPRHKITKRGQNVTFRCDPISEHNRLYWYRQTLGQGPEFLTYFQNEAQLEKSRLLSDRFSAERPKGSFSTLEIQRTEQGDSAMYLCASSLGGRVFLNTEAFFGQGTRLTVV.

The chain carries TRBV4-2 and TRBJ2-1, with TRBD1 identical over 12 bases. The germline CDR1 and CDR2 sequences are LGHNA and YNFKEQ. The CDR3 consists of 17 residues. With V trimmed by 0 bases and J by 6 bases, 6 bases remained unmatched. This chain's CDR3 is CASSQEGGQGAFNEQFF. CDR3 bases: TGTGCCAGCAGCCAAGAGGGGGGACAGGGGGCTTTCAATGAGCAGTTCTTC.

The gene calls are TRBV4-2 and TRBJ2-3; 10 nucleotides match TRBD2. The CDR3 has 18 amino acids. The ends lost 1 base at V and 2 bases at J; junction bases unmatched: 9. Germline CDR1 and CDR2: LGHNA and YNFKEQ. The CDR3 loop is CASSQVLAGLRDTDTQYF. Here the CDR3 DNA reads TGTGCCAGCAGCCAAGTACTAGCGGGGCTCCGAGACACAGATACGCAGTATTTT.

CDR3 bases: TGCGCCAGCAGCCGGTTGTGGGGTTCCCAAGAGACCCAGTACTTC. Its protein product is CASSRLWGSQETQYF. The chain has TRBV4-1 and TRBJ2-5; unclear D gene. Germline V gene lookup returns CDR1 MGHRA and CDR2 YSYEKL. There are 15 residues in the CDR3. Trimming took 4 bases from V and 1 from J, leaving 13 bases between them.

The chain uses TRBV19 and TRBJ2-5, with 8 nucleotides matching TRBD1. The CDR3 has 15 residues. The germline V gene has CDR1 LNHDA and CDR2 SQIVND (reference sequence). After removal of 6 bases from V and 3 bases from J, the junction contained 9 bases not matched to a gene. CDR3 sequence reads: CASRGTGYQEETQYF. The CDR3 nucleotides read TGTGCCAGTAGAGGGACAGGATATCAAGAAGAGACCCAGTACTTC.